What follows are 15 T cell receptor beta chains derived from one specimen sequenced in a study of human T cells and chemical hapten exposure (dated by TCRdb to about 2021). The label giving this sample's time point can be read as: pre-sensitization, week 0. The treatment or condition label on this specimen signifies: therapeutic diphenylcyclopropenone sensitization with weekly scalp DPC. The library relied on RACE. These reads were obtained on a NextSeq 500. TCRdb reprocessed the public reads (quality trimming at Q25 with fastp, clone calling with MiXCR) and kept in-frame beta chains. All rows with the same CDR3 protein become a single entry with the most common DNA and genes. The table for this sample lists more than 80,000 distinct CDR3 sequences; less than 14% of them were counted only once. The ten biggest clones cover around 3.3% of the sample. This specimen was whole blood, taken in connection with sensitization to the hapten diphenylcyclopropenone (DPC). These receptors all stem from a woman in her fifties or sixties with alopecia areata. Some clones in this sample may be carry-over from other donors' samples.

This clonotype was recorded a few times. The V gene is TRBV7-3, the J gene TRBJ2-1; TRBD2 aligns across 10 bases. Germline loops: CDR1 SGHTA, CDR2 FQGTGA. Trimming cost V 5 bases and J 1 base; bases outside gene matches: 2. This CDR3 has 15 residues. The CDR3 protein is CASSASGGSYNEQFF. The DNA for the CDR3 is TGTGCCAGCAGCGCTAGCGGGGGTTCCTACAATGAGCAGTTCTTC.

The V and J genes are TRBV29-1 and TRBJ2-7, with 9 bases that match TRBD1. Germline assignment: CDR1 SQVTM and CDR2 ANQGSEA. V gave up 7 bases and J gave up 7 bases; unmatched junction bases: 11. The CDR3 extends over 13 amino acids. This CDR3 reads CSGSTGGGVEQYF. The CDR3 DNA reads TGCAGCGGATCGACAGGGGGGGGAGTTGAGCAGTACTTC.

Ten or more counts support this clonotype. The chain recombines TRBV5-4 with TRBJ1-1, with unresolved D. V gave up 10 bases and J gave up 5 bases, with 9 bases separating them. This CDR3 spans 10 amino acids. Germline V lookup: CDR1 SGHNT, CDR2 YYREEE (reference sequence). The CDR3 region is CAAQSTEAFF. CDR3 coding DNA: TGTGCCGCGCAGAGTACTGAAGCTTTCTTT.

This clonotype was recorded at least ten times. This chain uses TRBV12-3 or TRBV12-4 with TRBJ1-5; D gene ambiguous. Trimming took off 5 bases at V and 1 base at J, with 15 bases between the two ends. The CDR3 covers 16 residues. CDR3 DNA sequence: TGTGCCAGCAGTACTAACAAGGTCTCGAGCAATCAGCCCCAGCATTTT. Translated: CASSTNKVSSNQPQHF.

A few counts support this clonotype. V gene TRBV2 combines with J gene TRBJ2-5; the D call may be TRBD1 or TRBD2 (5 bases each). V dropped 5 bases and J dropped 5 bases, with 12 bases sitting between them. From germline, CDR1 is SNHLY and CDR2 FYNNEI. This CDR3 comprises 13 residues. CDR3 in amino acids: CASSRDPLETQYF. The CDR3 DNA reads TGTGCCAGCAGTAGGGACCCACTGGAGACCCAGTACTTC.

This clonotype was counted ten times or more. The rearrangement uses TRBV12-3 or TRBV12-4 and TRBJ2-7; D may be TRBD1 (6 bases). This CDR3 comprises 17 residues. The V and J ends lost 2 bases and 1 base respectively, with 18 bases between them. CDR3 DNA: TGTGCCAGCAGTTTACAGGGGACCGGGACGCAGTCCTACGAGCAGTACTTC. It specifies CASSLQGTGTQSYEQYF.

The rearrangement links TRBV18 to TRBJ1-1; D call uncertain. There are 11 residues in the CDR3. With 6 bases removed from V and 7 bases from J, the gap between germline ends came to 9 bases. Germline CDR1 KGHSH, CDR2 LQKENI. CDR3 sequence (DNA): TGTGCCAGCTCCACCGGGGTTGAAGCTTTCTTT. Protein sequence: CASSTGVEAFF.

In its sample, this clonotype was seen many times. The rearrangement links TRBV7-8 to TRBJ2-2; 8 bases are shared with TRBD2. The V segment lost 2 bases and the J segment 4 bases; nucleotides outside the gene matches: 12. The V gene's germline CDR1 is SGHVS and CDR2 FQNEAQ. This CDR3 region has 18 residues. CDR3 sequence: CASSLRGGGPAITGELFF. DNA of the CDR3: TGTGCCAGCAGCTTAAGGGGCGGGGGGCCGGCGATCACCGGGGAGCTGTTTTTT.

This clonotype was seen at least ten times. The V gene is TRBV2, the J gene TRBJ2-1; either TRBD1 or TRBD2 may supply D (5 bases each). The V gene lost 5 bases and the J gene lost 1 base, with 12 bases spanning the gap. The CDR3 extends over 15 amino acids. The germline CDR1 and CDR2 sequences are SNHLY and FYNNEI. The CDR3 DNA follows: TGTGCCAGCAGTACGGGGCAGGCGTCCTACAATGAGCAGTTCTTC. Its translation is CASSTGQASYNEQFF.

This clonotype occurred many times. The rearrangement joins TRBV20-1 to TRBJ2-6, with 14 nucleotides matching TRBD2. J lost 0 bases, V lost 6 bases, and 1 base had no gene match. The germline V gene has CDR1 DFQATT and CDR2 SNEGSKA (reference sequence). This CDR3 has 16 residues. CDR3 nucleotides: TGCAGTGCGACTAGCGGGGGGGCCTCTGGGGCCAACGTCCTGACTTTC. Its protein product is CSATSGGASGANVLTF.

The chain uses TRBV5-1 and TRBJ2-7; TRBD1 aligns across 10 bases. The V and J ends lost 1 base and 2 bases, in that order; junction bases with no gene match: 6. The CDR3 has 16 amino acids. Germline V gene sequence: CDR1 SGHRS, CDR2 YFSETQ. The CDR3 sequence is CASSLRWDRGTYEQYF. CDR3 nucleotide sequence: TGCGCCAGCAGCTTGCGCTGGGACAGGGGAACCTACGAGCAGTACTTC.

V is TRBV2 and J is TRBJ1-1; D may be TRBD1 (5 bases). The V gene's germline CDR1 is SNHLY and CDR2 FYNNEI. CDR3 size: 13 residues. V was clipped by 1 base and J by 11 bases, with 14 bases between them. The CDR3 DNA reads TGTGCCAGCAGTGAAGAACTCTTAGGGGAGGCTTTCTTT. Encoded protein: CASSEELLGEAFF.

At least ten counts were recorded for this clonotype. The CDR3 nucleotides read TGTGCCAGCAGTTACGGCATCAGCAGGAGCTCCTACAATGAGCAGTTCTTC. The encoded protein is CASSYGISRSSYNEQFF. The chain is built from TRBV6-5 and TRBJ2-1, with D unresolved. Per germline, CDR1 MNHEY and CDR2 SVGAGI. The V gene lost 2 bases and the J gene lost 0 bases, with 14 bases spanning the gap. The CDR3 spans 17 residues.

Worth noting for this clonotype: One end of the junction varies from germline; a read error may be responsible. The gene calls are TRBV20-1 and TRBJ1-2; D unclear. The CDR3 runs 12 residues. The germline gives CDR1 DFQATT, CDR2 SNEGSKA (reference sequence). Here the CDR3 DNA reads TGCAGTGCTAAGTTTACTAACTATAGCTACACCTTC. This sequence encodes CSAKFTNYSYTF.

As to this clonotype: A much more abundant neighbour one base away suggests this may be a read error. The chain joins TRBV6-5 to TRBJ1-6; 7 nucleotides line up with TRBD1. V was pared by 6 bases and J by 8 bases, with 10 bases of the junction left unmatched. Germline V gene sequence: CDR1 MNHEY, CDR2 SVGAGI. CDR3 length: 15 residues. CDR3 residues: CASRPLTGAYSPLHF. In DNA, the CDR3 is TGTGCCAGCAGACCCTTAACAGGGGCTTATTCACCCCTCCACTTT.